This TCR beta chain was recovered during a study of shared clonotypes between healthy human individuals. Study summary: Donor ages ranged 18 to 49 years: two women, a few men.

In regard to this clone: The same CDR3 is also encoded by other DNA sequences in this sample.

The CDR3 runs to 11 residues. Germline values: CDR1 SEHNR, CDR2 FQNEAQ (reference sequence). V was shortened by 6 bases and J by 7 bases, with 10 bases between the two germline ends. Measured with immunoSEQ multiplex PCR; TCRdb has only the in-frame clones, and not every one. The sample holds approximately 110,000 clones, approximately 65% seen once. This chain links TRBV7-9 with TRBJ2-7; D gene unclear. Sequenced: memory CD8+ T cells sorted from blood. Sample subset: CD45RO+ cells pooled with CCR7-negative TemRA cells. The TCR originated in a woman between 25 and 40 years old in good health. As DNA, the CDR3 is TGTGCCAGCAGTTCAGAGTTTGAGCAGTACTTC. Its translation: CASSSEFEQYF.